The 32 T cell receptor beta chains listed next were all sequenced from one sample in a study of CD8+CD57+ T cells in acquired aplastic anemia. Genomic DNA served as template for TCR beta VDJ and CDR3 profiling. TCRdb called the reads again in MiXCR, with one record for every CDR3 protein. The profile covers 170,000 or so distinct CDR3 sequences, with 63% appearing a single time and roughly 43% taken by the ten largest. It was patients with CD8+CD57+ cell expansion by flow cytometry who were chosen for sequencing. The sequenced material came from sorted CD4+, CD8+, or CD8+CD57+ T cells (not recorded which) from PBMCs. These receptors were taken from a human donor with aplastic anemia.

This sequence joins TRBV20-1 and TRBJ2-7, with no clear D. The length of the CDR3 is 13 residues. CDR1 DFQATT and CDR2 SNEGSKA come from the germline V gene (reference sequence). V lost 0 bases to trimming and J lost 2 bases, with 8 bases between them. The CDR3 coding sequence is TGCAGTGCTAGAGATACCCTAACCTACGAGCAGTACTTC. This sequence encodes CSARDTLTYEQYF.

The CDR3 DNA reads as TGTGCCATTCGGGTCGGCACTGAAGCTTTCTTT. Translation gives CAIRVGTEAFF. The rearrangement joins TRBV19 to TRBJ1-1; D is unresolved. The CDR3 is 11 amino acids. CDR1 LNHDA and CDR2 SQIVND come from the germline V gene (reference sequence). V gave up 10 bases and J gave up 4 bases, with 10 bases separating them.

V is TRBV20-1 and J is TRBJ2-5; the match to TRBD1 covers 8 bases. The CDR3 loop spans 15 amino acids. The ends lost 6 bases at V and 7 bases at J; junction bases unmatched: 16. Germline CDR1 reads DFQATT; CDR2 reads SNEGSKA (reference sequence). The CDR3 region has the DNA TGCAGTGCCCTTCCCCCGGGACAGGAAGAAGGGACCCAGTACTTC. Its protein product is CSALPPGQEEGTQYF.

This CDR3 is CASSFEARTYEQYF. CDR3 bases: TGTGCCAGCAGTTTCGAGGCCAGGACCTACGAGCAGTACTTC. The V and J genes are TRBV12-3 or TRBV12-4 and TRBJ2-7; D gene uncertain. V lost 3 bases to trimming and J lost 2 bases, with 11 bases between them. The CDR3 has 14 residues.

This chain joins TRBV5-1 and TRBJ2-3; D unclear. Germline CDR1 is SGHRS and CDR2 is YFSETQ. The germline V and J ends were trimmed by 4 bases and 2 bases, with 8 bases remaining between them. The CDR3 extends over 13 amino acids. DNA for the CDR3: TGCGCCAGCAGCGTAGGCACCACAGATACGCAGTATTTT. Protein product: CASSVGTTDTQYF.

In its sample, this clonotype was seen many times. This chain links TRBV4-1 with TRBJ1-2, with D unclear. The V gene's germline CDR1 is MGHRA and CDR2 YSYEKL. Trimming cost V 7 bases and J 7 bases, with 16 bases left between them. This CDR3 spans 13 amino acids. The CDR3: CASTLTLGGGYTF. The CDR3 nucleotides are TGCGCCAGCACCCTGACACTTGGCGGTGGCTACACCTTC.

V and J are TRBV10-3 and TRBJ2-7; 8 bases align to TRBD1. Unmatched junction bases numbered 6, after V lost 10 bases and J lost 4 bases. The germline V gene has CDR1 ENHRY and CDR2 SYGVKD. This CDR3 contains 12 residues. The CDR3 loop reads CATGQATYEQYF. The CDR3 DNA follows: TGTGCCACGGGACAGGCGACATACGAGCAGTACTTC.

This clonotype was counted only a few times. The chain is built from TRBV25-1 and TRBJ2-1, with D maybe TRBD1 (7 bases). Per the germline V gene, CDR1 is MGHDK and CDR2 is SYGVNS. V lost 2 bases and J lost 0, with 14 bases in between. This CDR3 contains 17 residues. In DNA form, the CDR3 reads TGTGCCAGCAGTGAAATGCGGGACAGAGTCTCCTACAATGAGCAGTTCTTC. Translating it yields CASSEMRDRVSYNEQFF.

The chain is built from TRBV5-6 and TRBJ1-2, with unresolved D. Germline V gene lookup returns CDR1 SGHDT and CDR2 YYEEEE. This CDR3 is 15 amino acids long. The V end lost 2 bases, the J end lost 3 bases, and 14 bases lay between the germline ends. The CDR3 DNA follows: TGTGCCAGCAGCTTAGTGGGCAGTTCCGACTATGGCTACACCTTC. This translates into CASSLVGSSDYGYTF.

This clonotype came up many times. The chain employs TRBV4-1 and TRBJ2-5; the D gene is possibly TRBD2 (5 bases). From germline, CDR1 is MGHRA and CDR2 YSYEKL. This CDR3 comprises 12 residues. The V end lost 0 bases, the J end lost 10 bases, and 9 bases lay between the germline ends. This CDR3 is CASSQEAGGQYF. CDR3 nucleotides: TGCGCCAGCAGCCAAGAGGCAGGAGGCCAGTACTTC.

CDR3 loop: CASTYQGGNTEAFF. The CDR3 nucleotides are TGTGCCAGCACCTACCAGGGAGGAAACACTGAAGCTTTCTTT. The chain recombines TRBV7-3 with TRBJ1-1, with D perhaps TRBD1 (5 bases). Germline V gene sequence: CDR1 SGHTA, CDR2 FQGTGA. Deletions cut 7 bases from V and 2 bases from J, with 14 bases between. The CDR3 totals 14 residues.

This chain links TRBV9 with TRBJ2-2; D is unclear. The CDR3 is made up of 16 amino acids. The germline V gene has CDR1 SGDLS and CDR2 YYNGEE. Trimming cost V 1 base and J 0 bases, with 10 bases left between them. This chain's CDR3 is CASSVMSGTNTGELFF. The CDR3 region has the DNA TGTGCCAGCAGCGTAATGTCAGGAACGAACACCGGGGAGCTGTTTTTT.

The V call is TRBV25-1, the J call TRBJ2-1, with TRBD2 identical over 10 bases. Per germline, CDR1 MGHDK and CDR2 SYGVNS. CDR3 length equals 14 residues. Trimming removed 6 bases from V and 10 bases from J; junction bases left unmatched: 9. The CDR3, as DNA: TGTGCCAGCAGCCGAGCGGGAGGGCCAGACGAGCAGTTCTTC. Protein product: CASSRAGGPDEQFF. The variable domain in full, with the rest retrieved from reference TRBV25-1 and TRBJ2-1, is EADIYQTPRYLVIGTGKKITLECSQTMGHDKMYWYQQDPGMELHLIHYSYGVNSTEKGDLSSESTVSRIRTEHFPLTLESARPSHTSQYLCASSRAGGPDEQFFGPGTRLTVL.

This clonotype appeared once. The chain is built from TRBV10-1 and TRBJ2-5; TRBD1 or TRBD2 may be the D gene (6 bases each). V was cut by 10 bases and J by 5 bases, with 14 bases left in between. CDR3 length: 12 amino acids. CDR1 and CDR2 from the germline V gene are WNHNN and SYGVQD (reference sequence). The DNA of the CDR3 is TGCGCCACAGAAGGGGGGTCGGAGACCCAGTACTTC. The encoded protein is CATEGGSETQYF.

There are a few counts of this clonotype. The chain has TRBV25-1 and TRBJ1-1; 7 positions match TRBD1. From germline, CDR1 is MGHDK and CDR2 SYGVNS. This CDR3 has 15 amino acids. The junction had 3 bases not matched to a gene; V was cut back by 2 bases and J by 0 bases. The CDR3: CASSERDSLNTEAFF. CDR3 coding DNA: TGTGCCAGCAGTGAACGGGACAGCCTGAACACTGAAGCTTTCTTT.

The chain carries TRBV7-9 and TRBJ1-2; D gene unclear. The V end lost 1 base, the J end lost 4 bases, and 7 bases lay between the germline ends. The CDR3 length is 13 residues. Germline CDR1 and CDR2: SEHNR and FQNEAQ (reference sequence). The CDR3 bases are TGTGCCAGCAGCTTAGATACGCCCTATGGCTACACCTTC. The encoded protein is CASSLDTPYGYTF.

The CDR3 loop is CASSLTGCAQETQYF. The CDR3 DNA sequence: TGTGCCAGCAGCTTAACTGGCTGTGCCCAAGAGACCCAGTACTTC. The chain couples TRBV7-9 to TRBJ2-5; D call uncertain. This CDR3 contains 15 residues. Trimming took 2 bases from V and 1 from J, leaving 11 bases between them. Per germline, CDR1 SEHNR and CDR2 FQNEAQ (reference sequence).

The chain uses TRBV5-1 and TRBJ2-3; D is uncertain. V gave up 1 base and J gave up 4 bases, with 10 bases separating them. The CDR3 has 14 amino acids. Per germline, CDR1 SGHRS and CDR2 YFSETQ. The CDR3 nucleotides are TGCGCCAGCAGCTTGATGGGGTCCGCAGATACGCAGTATTTT. Its translation: CASSLMGSADTQYF.

This clonotype was counted at least ten times. J is TRBJ2-7 and V is TRBV29-1; D gene ambiguous. V lost 4 bases to trimming and J lost 5 bases, with 6 bases between them. The CDR3 is made up of 10 amino acids. The germline gives CDR1 SQVTM, CDR2 ANQGSEA. In DNA form, the CDR3 reads TGCAGCGTTGCCCAGAACGAGCAGTACTTC. Translating gives CSVAQNEQYF.

As to this clonotype: One base separates it from a far larger clone, so it is likely a read error. The chain recombines TRBV5-8 with TRBJ1-2, with no clear D. Germline loops: CDR1 SGHTS, CDR2 YDEGEE. This CDR3 is 13 amino acids long. The CDR3 nucleotides read TGTGCCAGCGGCTTGAGTGGGGACTATGGCTACACCTTC. This codes for CASGLSGDYGYTF.

This clonotype occurred many times. The chain carries TRBV7-9 and TRBJ1-6; TRBD1 matches at 9 bases. This CDR3 region has 15 residues. V was clipped by 1 base and J by 9 bases; unmatched bases: 4. Germline V gene data show CDR1 as SEHNR and CDR2 as FQNEAQ (reference sequence). The CDR3 DNA is TGTGCCAGCAGCTTAGGGACAGGGGCAATTTCACCCCTCCACTTT. Translation gives CASSLGTGAISPLHF.

This clonotype occurred many times. This chain connects TRBV19 to TRBJ1-2; D unresolved. V lost 5 bases and J 6 bases, leaving 16 bases between the germline ends. Germline values: CDR1 LNHDA, CDR2 SQIVND (reference sequence). This CDR3 spans 14 amino acids. CDR3 nucleotides: TGTGCCAGTAGTCCAAAGCCATATTCGGATGGCTACACCTTC. Encoded protein: CASSPKPYSDGYTF.

As concerns this clonotype: Relative to the germline gene, one junction end is altered; a read error may explain this. The chain recombines TRBV7-2 with TRBJ2-1, with 10 bases lining up with TRBD2. The germline gives CDR1 SGHTA, CDR2 FQGNSA. The CDR3 totals 16 residues. The CDR3: CASSLVPSGGRVDKFF. CDR3 DNA sequence: TGCGCCAGCAGCTTAGTGCCTAGCGGGGGCCGAGTAGATAAGTTCTTC. Full variable domain (missing parts from reference TRBV7-2 and TRBJ2-1): GAGVSQSPSNKVTEKGKDVELRCDPISGHTALYWYRQSLGQGLEFLIYFQGNSAPDKSGLPSDRFSAERTGGSVSTLTIQRTQQEDSAVYLCASSLVPSGGRVDKFFGPGTRLTVL.

This clonotype was seen ten or more times. The CDR3 nucleotides read TGTGCCACCAGTGATGGATACGAGCAGTACTTC. Protein product: CATSDGYEQYF. The V call is TRBV24-1, the J call TRBJ2-7; D unclear. Trimming removed 3 bases at V and 4 bases at J, with 3 bases between. CDR3 length equals 11 residues. Germline V gives CDR1 KGHDR, CDR2 SFDVKD.

The V and J genes are TRBV7-9 and TRBJ2-7, with D unclear. The CDR3 length is 13 residues. V gave up 3 bases and J gave up 9 bases, with 15 bases separating them. The germline CDR1 and CDR2 sequences are SEHNR and FQNEAQ (reference sequence). CDR3 sequence (DNA): TGTGCCAGCAGCTTGGGCGAATCTTGGGGGCAGTACTTC. It translates to CASSLGESWGQYF.

As for this clonotype: This may stem from a read error, because a much larger clone lies one nucleotide away. The rearrangement uses TRBV4-3 and TRBJ1-2, with D unclear. The CDR3 contains 17 residues. The germline CDR1 and CDR2 sequences are LGHNA and YSLEER. The ends were cut back, 4 bases at V and 0 bases at J, with 18 bases in the middle. CDR3 sequence reads: CASSPHLLAETNYGYTF. In nucleotides, the CDR3 is TGCGCCAGCAGCCCCCATCTACTGGCAGAAACTAACTATGGCTACACCTTC.

This chain uses TRBV14 with TRBJ1-2; D is ambiguous. V dropped 1 base and J dropped 7 bases, with 13 bases sitting between them. Germline CDR1 SGHDN, CDR2 FVKESK. This CDR3 comprises 14 residues. The CDR3 nucleotides read TGTGCCAGCAGCCAAGTGGGAAAGTATTTTGGCTACACCTTC. Translating gives CASSQVGKYFGYTF.

This clonotype was detected ten times or more. V is TRBV9 and J is TRBJ1-1, with 7 bases lining up with TRBD1. Germline V lookup: CDR1 SGDLS, CDR2 YYNGEE. V lost 0 bases and J lost 1; bases outside the gene matches: 0. The CDR3 contains 14 residues. CDR3 amino acids: CASSVGQGNTEAFF. The CDR3 coding sequence is TGTGCCAGCAGCGTAGGACAGGGGAACACTGAAGCTTTCTTT.

This chain uses TRBV7-9 with TRBJ1-2; 12 nucleotides line up with TRBD1. Germline CDR1 and CDR2: SEHNR and FQNEAQ (reference sequence). The CDR3 runs to 17 residues. The junction had 7 bases not matched to a gene; V was cut back by 2 bases and J by 3 bases. The CDR3 DNA reads TGTGCCAGCAGCTTATTTGTGGGACAGGGGGCGGACTATGGCTACACCTTC. Amino acids: CASSLFVGQGADYGYTF.

The rearrangement joins TRBV20-1 to TRBJ1-2; perhaps TRBD1 as D (5 bases). CDR1 is DFQATT, CDR2 SNEGSKA, per germline (reference sequence). V was shortened by 4 bases and J by 5 bases, with 8 bases between the two germline ends. The CDR3 sequence is 11 residues long. The CDR3 is CSANGGYGYTF. The CDR3 bases are TGCAGTGCTAACGGGGGTTATGGCTACACCTTC.

This clonotype was counted between two and nine times. This chain uses TRBV6-4 with TRBJ2-2; 9 positions match TRBD1. Germline trimming cut 4 bases from V and 3 bases from J; bases unmatched to any gene: 0. CDR1 and CDR2 (germline): MRHNA, SNTAGT. CDR3 length equals 14 residues. CDR3 region: CASSGTGDTGELFF. The CDR3 DNA reads as TGTGCCAGCAGTGGGACAGGGGACACCGGGGAGCTGTTTTTT.

The chain joins TRBV5-1 to TRBJ2-7; 9 positions agree with TRBD1. This CDR3 region has 14 residues. V lost 0 bases, J lost 5 bases, and 3 bases stayed unmatched. CDR1 is SGHRS, CDR2 YFSETQ, per germline. The CDR3 DNA follows: TGCGCCAGCAGCTTGGGACAGGGGGTCCACGAGCAGTACTTC. The encoded protein is CASSLGQGVHEQYF.